The clone carrying this T cell receptor (beta chain) was observed once. The germline V gene encodes CDR1 SGHRS and CDR2 YFSETQ. The CDR3 is made up of 13 amino acids. V was cut by 6 bases and J by 8 bases, with 17 bases left in between. The sample belongs to a study of blood T cells in healthy people across ages. Together with a sample-barcoded 5' primer, a J-beta primer mix was included in a second PCR lasting roughly 7 to 11 cycles. TCRdb called the 5' RACE reads again in MiXCR, with one record for every CDR3 protein. This table has 540,000 or so distinct CDR3 sequences, 20% to 30% appearing once. Separately, the same data were catalogued under a study of T cells of mothers and their children.

The V gene is TRBV5-1, the J gene TRBJ1-2; the D gene is possibly TRBD1 (6 bases). The sequenced material came from blood. The sequence derives from a boy between 10 and 17 years old in good health. CDR3 sequence reads: CASTLGAGSGYTF. The CDR3 DNA follows: TGCGCCAGCACTTTGGGGGCAGGGAGCGGCTACACCTTC.